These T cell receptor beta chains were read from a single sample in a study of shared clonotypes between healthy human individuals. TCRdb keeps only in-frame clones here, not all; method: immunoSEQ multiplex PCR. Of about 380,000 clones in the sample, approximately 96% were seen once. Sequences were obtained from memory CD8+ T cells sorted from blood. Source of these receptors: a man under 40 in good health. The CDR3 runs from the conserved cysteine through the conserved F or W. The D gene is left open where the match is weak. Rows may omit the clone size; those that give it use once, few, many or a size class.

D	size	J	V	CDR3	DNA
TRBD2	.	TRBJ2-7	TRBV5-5	CASSLGLAGVLSEQYF	TGTGCCAGCAGCTTGGGGCTAGCGGGAGTATTAAGCGAGCAGTACTTC
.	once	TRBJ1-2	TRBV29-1	CSVQFSNYGYTF	TGCAGCGTTCAGTTCTCGAACTATGGCTACACCTTC
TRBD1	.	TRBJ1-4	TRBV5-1	CASSTTGPNEKLFF	TGCGCCAGCAGTACGACAGGGCCTAATGAAAAACTGTTTTTT
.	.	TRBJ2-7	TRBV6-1	CASRFGAPYEQYF	TGTGCCAGCAGATTCGGGGCACCCTACGAGCAGTACTTC
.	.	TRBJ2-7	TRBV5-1	CASSLGGGYEQYF	TGCGCCAGCAGCTTGGGGGGAGGCTACGAGCAGTACTTC
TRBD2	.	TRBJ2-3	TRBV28	CASGLATDTQYF	TGTGCCAGCGGACTAGCGACAGATACGCAGTATTTT
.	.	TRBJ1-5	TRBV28	CASSTFSNQPQHF	TGTGCCAGCAGCACCTTTAGCAATCAGCCCCAGCATTTT
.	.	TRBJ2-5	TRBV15	CATGSGRQETQYF	TGTGCCACCGGTAGCGGCCGACAAGAGACCCAGTACTTC
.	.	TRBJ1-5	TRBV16	CASSQFTSDGVGWSNQPQHF	TGTGCCAGCAGCCAATTTACCTCCGACGGGGTGGGGTGGAGCAATCAGCCCCAGCATTTT
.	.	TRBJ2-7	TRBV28	CASSLESYEQYF	TGTGCCAGCAGTTTAGAGTCCTACGAGCAGTACTTC
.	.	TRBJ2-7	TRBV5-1	CASSVDGGYSYEQYF	TGCGCCAGCAGCGTCGACGGGGGCTATTCCTACGAGCAGTACTTC
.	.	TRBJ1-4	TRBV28	CAAGGRDEKLFF	TGTGCCGCGGGGGGGCGAGACGAAAAACTGTTTTTT